This entry describes one T cell receptor (beta chain). The data derive from a study of blood T cell repertoires in COVID-19. Study in general: The United States, Italy and Spain were the sources of the acute and convalescent COVID-19 samples. PBMCs, B-cell-depleted T cells, or T cells were the source of the cDNA or gDNA that made up the material.

V gave up 5 bases and J gave up 2 bases, with 16 bases separating them. CDR3 length equals 15 residues. CDR1 and CDR2 (germline): SEHNR, FQNEAQ (reference sequence). Under the authors' procedure: Reference gene primer amplification in the assay estimated nucleated cell counts. Profiling relied on immunoSEQ multiplex PCR, and the TCRdb table lists in-frame clones only, not all of them. Clonal size and the V and J genes are those of that table, whereas D and trimming came from the DNA. The repertoire holds about 45,000 clones, with roughly 90% as singletons. The specimen sequenced was peripheral blood. The TCR was taken from a human donor in a cohort sampled during active COVID-19. The chain links TRBV7-9 to TRBJ2-7; tentative D call: TRBD2 (6 bases). The CDR3 nucleotides are TGTGCCAGCAGCGGGAGGTCGGCTTTTCCCTACGAGCAGTACTTC. Translation gives CASSGRSAFPYEQYF.